This T cell receptor beta chain was sequenced in a study of OX40 agonist ivuxolimab in advanced cancers. Trimming removed 0 bases at V and 0 bases at J, with 10 bases between. The germline CDR1 and CDR2 sequences are SGHRS and YFSETQ. This CDR3 comprises 16 residues. Here immunoSEQ multiplex PCR was the method, and the copy in TCRdb shows in-frame clones only, minus some. The sample yields roughly 76,000 clones, roughly 86% seen once. Sequences were derived from CD4+ or CD8+ T cells sorted from blood, sampled in a trial of the OX40 agonist ivuxolimab. The chain recombines TRBV5-1 with TRBJ2-4, with D perhaps TRBD2 (6 bases). This TCR was sampled from an adult with an advanced solid tumor such as melanoma, head and neck, liver or kidney cancer. The CDR3 DNA sequence: TGCGCCAGCAGCTTGGATTTGGGGGGAGCCAAAAACATTCAGTACTTC. Translated, it gives CASSLDLGGAKNIQYF.